The rows below give T cell receptor beta chains drawn from one sample of a study of response to subunit inactivated influenza vaccine. TCRdb re-derived calls from the RT-PCR reads in MiXCR, one entry per CDR3 protein. The sample shows roughly 620,000 distinct CDR3 sequences, around 10% of them seen only once. These data are also associated with another study on T cells expressing NK-cell markers.

The sample in question was PBMCs from blood, obtained on the day of vaccination. Receptors originate from a man in his fifties who received an inactivated influenza vaccine. Each CDR3 is given without its conserved first and last residue. The order of the fields is V gene, clone size, CDR3 protein. Not all rows give a size; the values are once, few, many and, for expanded clones, a class.

TRBV20-1 many SASGYNYGYT
TRBV12-3/TRBV12-4 few ASSLVVSNQPQH
TRBV12-3/TRBV12-4 NA ASSPRQKNIQY
TRBV12-3/TRBV12-4 many ASSLPGQGSHSAYEQY
TRBV6-2/TRBV6-3 few ASSSSPGFEQF
TRBV7-9 few ASSFQYGELF
TRBV29-1 many SVWTANSYEQY
TRBV2 NA ASTDGAVYEQY
TRBV28 NA AARSRLPLETQY
TRBV27 NA ASSFSRRGETQY
TRBV28 NA ASTPGLAGVGYNEQF
TRBV11-2 few ASSPKNFDTGELF
TRBV12-3/TRBV12-4 many ASSLIGDEKLF
TRBV5-6 NA ASSRKKADTQY
TRBV29-1 NA SVDLTSGLETQY
TRBV20-1 NA SARVPGAGDTQY
TRBV12-3/TRBV12-4 few ASSFAGGDEQY
TRBV20-1 NA SLTGGPYEQY
TRBV7-9 few ASNQDRANYGYT
TRBV6-6 few ASLLLGTEAF
TRBV7-6 NA ASSLLTGTGNTIY
TRBV24-1 NA ATSDILAVDDNEQF
TRBV12-3/TRBV12-4 few ASSLANRNYGYT
TRBV5-1 many ASSQNGLAGHNEQF
TRBV27 NA ASSARQVDYEQY
TRBV5-1 many ASSFGANYGYT
TRBV12-3/TRBV12-4 few ASSFGTGLETQY
TRBV5-4 NA ASSPSKDRAYNEQF
TRBV19 NA ASRSGTRLNEKLF
TRBV12-3/TRBV12-4 many ASSPTGVGTQY
TRBV5-1 NA ASRGTDYEQY
TRBV5-1 many ASRSPGRPNTEAF
TRBV18 NA ASSPPQQGSYNEQF
TRBV12-5 few ASEGGYT
TRBV12-3/TRBV12-4 NA ASSLRLASDTQY
TRBV15 NA ATSTYAGWGDTQY
TRBV29-1 few SADGQGGETQY
TRBV2 NA ASSKGPTGELF
TRBV2 few ASSVPGASSYNEQF
TRBV7-9 NA ASSPHVTSGANVLT
TRBV10-3 few ATMDRVGGETQY
TRBV2 many ASSTDGSSYNEQF
TRBV7-8 many ASSLDRGDQPQH
TRBV29-1 few SVEQGFTEAF
TRBV12-3/TRBV12-4 few ASSQFTALSGNTIY